Shown below are 23 T cell receptor beta chains from a single sample sequenced in a study of technical replicates of blood from a handful of donors (dated by TCRdb to about 2017). The library came from the immunoSEQ multiplex PCR assay. TCRdb's version of the immuneACCESS table is confined to in-frame rearrangements and falls short of the full clone set. An unresolved V gene accounts for under half of the shortfall where checked; the remainder is of unknown origin. For this sample there are fewer than 95,000 clones; around 94% appear just once. The ten largest make up 0.26% of the sample. The sequenced sample consisted of T cells isolated from PBMCs. These receptors originate from a human donor in good health.

The V gene is TRBV5-6, the J gene TRBJ2-7; the D gene is possibly TRBD2 (5 bases). V was pared by 2 bases and J by 2 bases, with 11 bases between. This CDR3 comprises 14 residues. Germline CDR1 and CDR2: SGHDT and YYEEEE. CDR3 protein: CASSFPDSPYEQYF. The CDR3 DNA sequence: TGTGCCAGCAGCTTCCCGGACTCCCCCTACGAGCAGTACTTC.

V and J are TRBV28 and TRBJ1-4; no clear D gene. V was shortened by 4 bases and J by 3 bases, with 9 bases between the two germline ends. This CDR3 is 14 amino acids long. Germline V gene sequence: CDR1 MDHEN, CDR2 SYDVKM. The CDR3 spells CASSSTPSNEKLFF. CDR3 in DNA: TGTGCCAGCAGTTCGACTCCTTCTAATGAAAAACTGTTTTTT. Supplemented by reference TRBV28 and TRBJ1-4, the full variable domain reads DVKVTQSSRYLVKRTGEKVFLECVQDMDHENMFWYRQDPGLGLRLIYFSYDVKMKEKGDIPEGYSVSREKKERFSLILESASTNQTSMYLCASSSTPSNEKLFFGSGTQLSVL.

The chain has TRBV15 and TRBJ2-7; TRBD2 matches 7 bases. The germline V gene has CDR1 LNHNV and CDR2 YYDKDF (reference sequence). The CDR3 runs to 18 residues. V lost 1 base to trimming and J lost 2 bases; unmatched junction nucleotides: 14. CDR3 region: CATSRVPAARESTYEQYF. The CDR3 DNA follows: TGTGCCACCAGCAGAGTCCCAGCGGCGCGGGAGTCAACCTACGAGCAGTACTTC.

In this sample, this clone turned up once. The chain links TRBV29-1 to TRBJ1-1, with 7 positions matching TRBD1. The germline V gene has CDR1 SQVTM and CDR2 ANQGSEA. CDR3 length equals 15 residues. Trimming at V came to 6 bases and at J to 2 bases, leaving 12 bases not matched to a gene. The CDR3, as DNA: TGCAGCGTCGTTGGGGTGGACAGGACTAACACTGAAGCTTTCTTT. Its translation: CSVVGVDRTNTEAFF.

The genes are TRBV4-1 and TRBJ1-4, with TRBD1 as a possible D gene (5 bases). This CDR3 is built from 13 residues. Germline V gene data show CDR1 as MGHRA and CDR2 as YSYEKL. Trimming removed 4 bases at V and 8 bases at J, with 11 bases between. CDR3 nucleotide sequence: TGCGCCAGCAGCCTCCGGGACTCAGAAAAACTGTTTTTT. Amino acids: CASSLRDSEKLFF.

This sequence joins TRBV4-2 and TRBJ2-2; D perhaps matches TRBD1 (5 bases). V was pared by 0 bases and J by 1 base, with 9 bases between. The CDR3 length is 16 residues. Germline CDR1 reads LGHNA; CDR2 reads YNFKEQ. In nucleotides, the CDR3 is TGTGCCAGCAGCCAAGAAGCAGGGCGGAACACCGGGGAGCTGTTTTTT. It specifies CASSQEAGRNTGELFF.

This chain uses TRBV28 with TRBJ1-4; D is possibly TRBD1 (6 bases). This CDR3 has 14 amino acids. The germline gives CDR1 MDHEN, CDR2 SYDVKM. V was clipped by 6 bases and J by 7 bases, with 15 bases between them. The CDR3 loop reads CASSLYRVAEKLFF. CDR3 DNA sequence: TGTGCCAGCAGCCTATACAGGGTTGCTGAAAAACTGTTTTTT.

The chain links TRBV5-4 to TRBJ1-3, with D perhaps matching TRBD1 (5 bases). The CDR3 length is 15 residues. V was cut by 1 base and J by 8 bases, with 16 bases left in between. Germline V gives CDR1 SGHNT, CDR2 YYREEE (reference sequence). Here the CDR3 reads CASSLSVGSGDTIYF. The CDR3 DNA sequence: TGTGCCAGCAGCTTGTCTGTCGGATCGGGGGACACCATATATTTT.

This sequence joins TRBV2 and TRBJ2-1; D is uncertain. V dropped 4 bases and J dropped 1 base, with 5 bases sitting between them. Per germline, CDR1 SNHLY and CDR2 FYNNEI. This CDR3 is 13 amino acids long. The CDR3 DNA sequence: TGTGCCAGCAGTGCCAGGTCCTACAATGAGCAGTTCTTC. Protein product: CASSARSYNEQFF.

The V call is TRBV2, the J call TRBJ1-2; D perhaps matches TRBD1 (6 bases). The V end was cut by 8 bases, the J end by 7 bases, with 20 bases between. Germline CDR1 SNHLY, CDR2 FYNNEI. This CDR3 has 14 amino acids. The CDR3 DNA reads TGTGCCAGCGTAGCTGTGGGGGGGCAGGGTGGCTACACCTTC. Protein sequence: CASVAVGGQGGYTF.

The J gene is TRBJ2-1, the V gene TRBV6-6; 8 nucleotides match TRBD2. The CDR3 covers 14 residues. Germline V gene sequence: CDR1 MNHNY, CDR2 SVGAGI (reference sequence). Trimming removed 6 bases from V and 8 bases from J; junction bases left unmatched: 9. The DNA of the CDR3 is TGTGCCAGCAGCTCACCGGGACTAGTCTATGAGCAGTTCTTC. Translated, it gives CASSSPGLVYEQFF.

This chain links TRBV6-1 with TRBJ1-1; D might be TRBD1 (5 bases). V was clipped by 7 bases and J by 7 bases, with 16 bases between them. CDR1 is MNHNS and CDR2 is SASEGT in the germline V gene. The CDR3 runs to 13 residues. In DNA form, the CDR3 reads TGTGCCAGCAATCCTAGGGGTTACGGTGAAGCTTTCTTT. Translated, it gives CASNPRGYGEAFF.

The chain has TRBV4-1 and TRBJ1-2; a weak D match, TRBD1 (5 bases). There are 15 residues in the CDR3. Germline V gene sequence: CDR1 MGHRA, CDR2 YSYEKL. V lost 2 bases and J lost 4, with 14 bases in between. The CDR3 DNA sequence: TGCGCCAGCAGCCAACAGACAGCGCTGGGCTATGGCTACACCTTC. Translating gives CASSQQTALGYGYTF.

The table lists this clone with a count of one. Mismatch with germline at one junction end may stem from a read error. The chain has TRBV11-3 and TRBJ1-2; no reliable D call. CDR1 is SGHNT and CDR2 is YENEEA in the germline V gene. CDR3 length: 10 residues. The CDR3 coding sequence is TGTGCCAGCGACTGGACCGGGAGGTACTTC. Translated, it gives CASDWTGRYF.

The V and J genes are TRBV5-1 and TRBJ2-1; the match to TRBD1 covers 7 bases. This CDR3 comprises 15 residues. Germline lookup yields CDR1 SGHRS and CDR2 YFSETQ. J gave up 4 bases and V 0 bases, and 4 bases lay outside the gene matches. CDR3 sequence reads: CASSLDRGLYNEQFF. DNA for the CDR3: TGCGCCAGCAGCTTGGACAGGGGCCTTTACAATGAGCAGTTCTTC.

The chain combines TRBV21-1 with TRBJ2-2; TRBD2 was called by the table and not checked on the DNA. TRBV21-1 is annotated as a pseudogene. The CDR3 spans 19 residues. The CDR3 DNA follows: TGTGCCAGCAGCAACCATCGGACTAGCGGGAGGGTTTACACCGGGGAGCTGTTTTTT. Encoded protein: CASSNHRTSGRVYTGELFF.

The chain couples TRBV6-6 to TRBJ1-5; D is perhaps TRBD1 (5 bases). Germline CDR1 MNHNY, CDR2 SVGAGI (reference sequence). The V and J ends lost 6 bases and 3 bases respectively, with 12 bases between them. The CDR3 runs 14 residues. DNA for the CDR3: TGTGCCAGCAGCCCAGGGAACGACAATCAGCCCCAGCATTTT. Protein product: CASSPGNDNQPQHF.

The V call is TRBV9, the J call TRBJ2-7; 8 nucleotides match TRBD1. The CDR3 loop spans 22 amino acids. Germline trimming cut 0 bases from V and 6 bases from J; bases unmatched to any gene: 29. Germline lookup yields CDR1 SGDLS and CDR2 YYNGEE. In nucleotides, the CDR3 is TGTGCCAGCAGCGTAGGCCTAACCTGGGACAGGCCACAATCGGATCAATATTCCGAGCAGTACTTC. Encoded protein: CASSVGLTWDRPQSDQYSEQYF. The whole variable domain, remainder taken from reference TRBV9 and TRBJ2-7, is DSGVTQTPKHLITATGQRVTLRCSPRSGDLSVYWYQQSLDQGLQFLIQYYNGEERAKGNILERFSAQQFPDLHSELNLSSLELGDSALYFCASSVGLTWDRPQSDQYSEQYFGPGTRLTVT.

The chain combines TRBV2 with TRBJ1-1, with TRBD1 as a possible D gene (6 bases). The germline gives CDR1 SNHLY, CDR2 FYNNEI. The CDR3 sequence is 15 residues long. V was clipped by 6 bases and J by 4 bases, with 18 bases between them. The CDR3 reads CASRRQEGWGTEAFF. CDR3 in DNA: TGTGCCAGCAGGCGACAGGAAGGTTGGGGCACTGAAGCTTTCTTT.

The chain carries TRBV2 and TRBJ2-7; 9 bases map to TRBD2. V shed 1 base and J 0 bases; nucleotides not matched to a gene: 4. The germline V gene encodes CDR1 SNHLY and CDR2 FYNNEI. There are 16 residues in the CDR3. The CDR3 DNA follows: TGTGCCAGCAGTGAAGGATCTAGCGGGAACTCCTACGAGCAGTACTTC. Amino acid sequence: CASSEGSSGNSYEQYF.

This chain links TRBV19 with TRBJ1-2; TRBD1 agrees at 7 bases. The CDR3 has 15 residues. Trimming at V came to 10 bases and at J to 1 base, leaving 12 bases not matched to a gene. Per germline, CDR1 LNHDA and CDR2 SQIVND (reference sequence). DNA for the CDR3: TGTGCCACCCATCCATCGGGACAGCTTAACTATGGCTACACCTTC. The encoded protein is CATHPSGQLNYGYTF.

This chain links TRBV2 with TRBJ1-4, with 7 bases aligning to TRBD1. The germline V gene has CDR1 SNHLY and CDR2 FYNNEI. The CDR3 extends over 15 amino acids. With 6 bases clipped from V and 0 bases from J, the junction kept 4 bases outside the gene matches. Here the CDR3 DNA reads TGTGCCAGCAGAGTAGGGACAGCAACTAATGAAAAACTGTTTTTT. It encodes CASRVGTATNEKLFF.

For the CDR3, the DNA is TGTGCCAGCAGTCTCAGGGGGCGCGAGCAGTACTTC. Residues: CASSLRGREQYF. The rearrangement joins TRBV27 to TRBJ2-7; TRBD1 matches 8 bases. This CDR3 region has 12 residues. J lost 6 bases, V lost 5 bases, and 3 bases had no gene match. Germline assignment: CDR1 MNHEY and CDR2 SMNVEV (reference sequence).